This TCR beta chain was sequenced for a study of blood T cells in healthy people across ages. Notes on the study in general: Per million T cells, TCR beta diversity dropped roughly linearly as age increased.

The CDR3 has 14 amino acids. Trimming took off 3 bases at V and 3 bases at J, with 12 bases between the two ends. Individuals who donated were healthy Caucasians from Russia aged roughly 6 to 100. Total RNA extraction produced at least 5 micrograms (per sample) for the study. Notes on this clonotype: The antigen remains unidentified.

It was with a sample-barcoded 5' primer and a J-beta primer mix that a second PCR of about 6 to 12 cycles was run. TCRdb independently ran MiXCR on the 5' RACE reads; one entry per CDR3 protein. The table has 1.5 million to 2 million distinct CDR3 sequences, less than 50% seen once. This sequence joins TRBV12-3 or TRBV12-4 and TRBJ2-7; D is undetermined. Sequenced: blood. This TCR was sampled from a woman aged 40 to 49 in good health. This CDR3 reads CASSFFLFFYEQYF. CDR3 bases: TGTGCCAGCAGTTTTTTCCTATTTTTCTACGAGCAGTACTTC.